This T cell receptor beta chain derives from a study of blood T cell repertoires in COVID-19. The wider study: The analysed material was cDNA or gDNA that came from T cells, B-cell-depleted T cells, or PBMCs.

The germline CDR1 and CDR2 sequences are ENHRY and SYGVKD. V was cut by 9 bases and J by 5 bases, with 19 bases left in between. The length of the CDR3 is 15 residues. Original data processing: The assay estimated nucleated cells by amplifying reference gene primers. The table came from immunoSEQ multiplex PCR; TCRdb's copy has only in-frame clones and leaves some out. V, J and clone size reflect that table, while D and trimming were determined from the DNA. The sample holds some 90,000 clones; roughly 72% are singletons and the top ten take just under 25%. The gene calls are TRBV10-3 and TRBJ2-2; a possible D gene is TRBD1 (5 bases). The source of this sequence is a woman aged 60-75 years in a cohort sampled during active or convalescent COVID-19. Material: peripheral blood. The CDR3 coding sequence is TGTGCCATTCCAGGGTGGGTCTCGTTTACCGGGGAGCTGTTTTTT. Its translation is CAIPGWVSFTGELFF.